Presented here are 29 T cell receptor beta chains from one specimen sequenced in a study of response to subunit inactivated influenza vaccine. TCRdb fed the RT-PCR reads into MiXCR, producing one record per CDR3 protein. This sample has 650,000 to 800,000 distinct CDR3 sequences, with around 14% found just once. The sample here was PBMCs from blood, taken around 15 days before vaccination. The receptors were sampled from a middle-aged man who received an inactivated influenza vaccine.

This clonotype was detected ten times or more. This chain joins TRBV13 and TRBJ2-7, with D possibly matching TRBD2 (6 bases). This CDR3 comprises 14 residues. Germline V CDR1 and CDR2: PRHDT, FYEKMQ (reference sequence). V was pared by 2 bases and J by 2 bases, with 10 bases between. CDR3 DNA sequence: TGTGCCAGCAGCTTACCAGGCGGGACCTACGAGCAGTACTTC. The encoded protein is CASSLPGGTYEQYF.

The rearrangement joins TRBV29-1 to TRBJ2-3, with D perhaps being TRBD1 or TRBD2 (5 bases each). The CDR3 covers 13 residues. The V gene's germline CDR1 is SQVTM and CDR2 ANQGSEA. The V gene lost 4 bases and the J gene lost 2 bases, with 10 bases spanning the gap. The CDR3 bases are TGCAGCGTTGGAGGGGTCCTCACAGATACGCAGTATTTT. Protein sequence: CSVGGVLTDTQYF.

This clonotype was detected only a few times. This chain joins TRBV3-1 and TRBJ1-1; 7 positions match TRBD1. CDR3 length equals 19 residues. Trimming at V came to 0 bases and at J to 4 bases, leaving 17 bases not matched to a gene. Germline V CDR1 and CDR2: LGHDT, YNNKEL (reference sequence). CDR3 nucleotides: TGTGCCAGCAGCCAAGACCGGGACAGCGAATTAAGATACCGCACTGAAGCTTTCTTT. Protein: CASSQDRDSELRYRTEAFF.

V and J are TRBV10-3 and TRBJ1-1; 7 positions agree with TRBD1. Trimming at V came to 3 bases and at J to 5 bases, leaving 0 bases not matched to a gene. Germline V gene sequence: CDR1 ENHRY, CDR2 SYGVKD. CDR3 length equals 12 residues. The CDR3 nucleotides read TGTGCCATCAGTGACAGGGGGACTGAAGCTTTCTTT. It is translated as CAISDRGTEAFF.

The chain carries TRBV4-1 and TRBJ1-5; 7 bases are shared with TRBD1. There are 17 residues in the CDR3. After removal of 2 bases from V and 3 bases from J, the junction contained 10 bases not matched to a gene. CDR1 is MGHRA, CDR2 YSYEKL, per germline. The CDR3 bases are TGCGCCAGCAGCCAACATCTCCTAACAGGGGCCAATCAGCCCCAGCATTTT. This translates into CASSQHLLTGANQPQHF.

This chain links TRBV10-2 with TRBJ2-2; the D is unclear. CDR3 length: 12 amino acids. V was cut by 5 bases and J by 6 bases, with 7 bases left in between. The V gene's germline CDR1 is WSHSY and CDR2 SAAADI. The CDR3 DNA follows: TGCGCCAGCAGTTCTATACCCGGGGAGCTGTTTTTT. The encoded protein is CASSSIPGELFF.

The gene calls are TRBV7-6 and TRBJ2-5; 8 bases are shared with TRBD2. J was trimmed by 4 bases and V by 8 bases; bases with no gene match: 9. Germline assignment: CDR1 SGHVS and CDR2 FNYEAQ. The CDR3 totals 14 residues. The chain's CDR3 is CASAQGGTRETQYF. CDR3 nucleotide sequence: TGTGCCAGCGCCCAAGGGGGGACTAGAGAGACCCAGTACTTC.

The chain couples TRBV3-1 to TRBJ2-3; D might be TRBD2 (6 bases). Per the germline V gene, CDR1 is LGHDT and CDR2 is YNNKEL (reference sequence). This CDR3 region has 15 residues. Trimming removed 2 bases at V and 3 bases at J, with 12 bases between. The CDR3 loop is CASSQRAGGTDTQYF. As DNA, the CDR3 is TGTGCCAGCAGCCAAAGAGCGGGCGGGACAGATACGCAGTATTTT.

The rearrangement joins TRBV9 to TRBJ2-1; D perhaps matches TRBD2 (5 bases). Per the germline V gene, CDR1 is SGDLS and CDR2 is YYNGEE. Trimming pared 4 bases from V and 8 bases from J, leaving 7 bases between. The CDR3 is 11 residues long. The CDR3 loop is CASSIGDEQFF. In DNA form, the CDR3 reads TGTGCCAGCAGCATCGGGGATGAGCAGTTCTTC. The whole variable domain, remainder taken from reference TRBV9 and TRBJ2-1, is DSGVTQTPKHLITATGQRVTLRCSPRSGDLSVYWYQQSLDQGLQFLIQYYNGEERAKGNILERFSAQQFPDLHSELNLSSLELGDSALYFCASSIGDEQFFGPGTRLTVL.

The CDR3 sequence: CASSPGLEGTGTQYF. For the CDR3, the DNA is TGTGCCAGCAGCCCGGGACTAGAAGGGACGGGTACGCAGTATTTT. This chain connects TRBV5-4 to TRBJ2-3, with 8 bases lining up with TRBD2. The V segment lost 4 bases and the J segment 8 bases; nucleotides outside the gene matches: 12. Looked up from germline, CDR1 is SGHNT and CDR2 is YYREEE (reference sequence). This CDR3 has 15 residues.

This clonotype was seen ten or more times. The chain combines TRBV7-2 with TRBJ2-2; 10 bases match TRBD1. The J segment lost 3 bases and the V segment lost 5 bases, leaving 3 bases of the junction unmatched. CDR3 length: 15 amino acids. Germline V gene lookup returns CDR1 SGHTA and CDR2 FQGNSA. The CDR3 nucleotides are TGTGCCAGCAGCGGGGACAGGGGTTACACCGGGGAGCTGTTTTTT. It yields the protein CASSGDRGYTGELFF.

A few counts support this clonotype. V gene TRBV30 combines with J gene TRBJ2-4, with D possibly TRBD1 on 6 matching bases. Germline V gene sequence: CDR1 GTSNPN, CDR2 SVGIG (reference sequence). Trimming left V 2 bases short and J 3 bases short, with 14 bases between. The CDR3 contains 15 residues. CDR3 residues: CAWSPYRVGKNIQYF. The CDR3 DNA reads as TGTGCCTGGAGTCCATACAGGGTTGGCAAAAACATTCAGTACTTC.

The chain carries TRBV28 and TRBJ2-1; 8 bases are a match to TRBD1. The CDR3 extends over 19 amino acids. With V trimmed by 4 bases and J by 1 base, 15 bases remained unmatched. Germline V gives CDR1 MDHEN, CDR2 SYDVKM. CDR3 bases: TGTGCCAGCAGTTCCATATACTTCGAGACAGGGGTTTCCTACAATGAGCAGTTCTTC. Protein: CASSSIYFETGVSYNEQFF.

This clonotype has ten or more counts. The rearrangement links TRBV5-1 to TRBJ1-6, with D perhaps matching TRBD1 (5 bases). This CDR3 has 14 residues. V shed 0 bases and J shed 6 bases, with 7 bases lying between them. The germline V gene encodes CDR1 SGHRS and CDR2 YFSETQ. CDR3 nucleotide sequence: TGCGCCAGCAGCTTGGGACAGATTAATTCACCCCTCCACTTT. Its translation is CASSLGQINSPLHF.

V is TRBV7-9 and J is TRBJ1-3; no clear D gene. Germline-derived CDR1 and CDR2 are SEHNR and FQNEAQ (reference sequence). The germline V and J ends were trimmed by 5 bases and 2 bases, with 10 bases remaining between them. CDR3 length equals 14 residues. CDR3 in DNA: TGTGCCAGCAGCCCCGCCGGGGCTGGAAACACCATATATTTT. Its protein product is CASSPAGAGNTIYF.

This chain links TRBV7-2 with TRBJ2-1, with 10 positions matching TRBD2. The CDR3 extends over 17 amino acids. J was trimmed by 0 bases and V by 5 bases; bases with no gene match: 7. Germline CDR1 and CDR2: SGHTA and FQGNSA. The CDR3 protein is CASSQWTSGLSYNEQFF. Here the CDR3 DNA reads TGTGCCAGCAGCCAATGGACTAGCGGACTCTCCTACAATGAGCAGTTCTTC.

There are a few counts of this clonotype. This chain joins TRBV7-2 and TRBJ2-2; no clear D gene. V dropped 4 bases and J dropped 6 bases, with 9 bases sitting between them. Per germline, CDR1 SGHTA and CDR2 FQGNSA. The CDR3 covers 13 residues. CDR3: CASSSDRSGELFF. The CDR3 DNA is TGTGCCAGCAGCTCCGATAGATCCGGGGAGCTGTTTTTT.

This clonotype was found once. The CDR3 loop is CSIRTGGLNTEAFF. Here the CDR3 DNA reads TGCAGCATAAGGACAGGGGGCTTGAACACTGAAGCTTTCTTT. V and J are TRBV29-1 and TRBJ1-1, with 11 bases aligning to TRBD1. The V and J ends lost 8 bases and 0 bases, in that order; junction bases with no gene match: 5. Germline V gives CDR1 SQVTM, CDR2 ANQGSEA. The CDR3 consists of 14 residues.

The chain combines TRBV12-3 or TRBV12-4 with TRBJ1-2, with a tentative D call TRBD1 (5 bases). This CDR3 spans 14 amino acids. V shed 6 bases and J shed 4 bases, with 15 bases lying between them. CDR3 sequence: CASSPTVSGYGYTF. CDR3 DNA sequence: TGTGCCAGCAGCCCGACAGTCTCCGGCTATGGCTACACCTTC.

This clonotype was recorded a few times. The chain links TRBV20-1 to TRBJ1-1; maybe TRBD1 (5 bases). CDR3 size: 13 residues. Germline CDR1 reads DFQATT; CDR2 reads SNEGSKA (reference sequence). V lost 6 bases to trimming and J lost 2 bases, with 13 bases between them. The CDR3 loop reads CSAEPTVNTEAFF. CDR3 DNA: TGCAGTGCCGAACCGACAGTTAACACTGAAGCTTTCTTT.

The V gene is TRBV20-1, the J gene TRBJ2-1, with TRBD1 matching 7 bases. The germline V gene has CDR1 DFQATT and CDR2 SNEGSKA (reference sequence). V shed 0 bases, J shed 7 bases, and the junction held 36 bases outside the gene matches. The CDR3 has 24 amino acids. The CDR3 coding sequence is TGCAGTGCTAGAGATGACACGAGAGTTGTAAGGGCGATAGAGGATAAAGACAGGGCTAATGAGCAGTTCTTC. This sequence encodes CSARDDTRVVRAIEDKDRANEQFF.

The chain recombines TRBV7-2 with TRBJ2-2; D possibly corresponds to TRBD1 (6 bases). Trimming cost V 3 bases and J 3 bases, with 14 bases left between them. The germline V gene encodes CDR1 SGHTA and CDR2 FQGNSA. The CDR3 is made up of 16 amino acids. The CDR3 DNA sequence: TGTGCCAGCAGCTTTGAACAGGGCCCCTACACCGGGGAGCTGTTTTTT. This gives the protein CASSFEQGPYTGELFF.

There are a few counts of this clonotype. The chain carries TRBV20-1 and TRBJ2-5, with TRBD2 as a possible D gene (6 bases). Germline CDR1 and CDR2: DFQATT and SNEGSKA (reference sequence). The CDR3 has 15 residues. V was pared by 5 bases and J by 5 bases, with 21 bases between. The CDR3 reads CSARAAERAGETQYF. CDR3 sequence (DNA): TGCAGTGCTCGGGCAGCTGAGCGGGCCGGGGAGACCCAGTACTTC.

The rearrangement links TRBV12-3 or TRBV12-4 to TRBJ2-5; the D is unclear. Trimming pared 3 bases from V and 5 bases from J, leaving 7 bases between. This CDR3 contains 12 residues. The CDR3 region has the DNA TGTGCCAGCAGTTTTACGATGGAGACCCAGTACTTC. Translating gives CASSFTMETQYF.

The chain links TRBV20-1 to TRBJ2-5; perhaps TRBD1 as D (5 bases). Per the germline V gene, CDR1 is DFQATT and CDR2 is SNEGSKA (reference sequence). The CDR3 loop spans 14 amino acids. The V end lost 1 base, the J end lost 2 bases, and 11 bases lay between the germline ends. The CDR3 DNA is TGCAGTGCTAGAGGGGGCCCCACTCAAGAGACCCAGTACTTC. It translates to CSARGGPTQETQYF.

This clonotype has more than one count but fewer than ten. The chain recombines TRBV4-2 with TRBJ2-3; D not resolved. Trimming left V 3 bases short and J 3 bases short, with 13 bases between. Per the germline V gene, CDR1 is LGHNA and CDR2 is YNFKEQ. CDR3 length: 15 residues. The CDR3 DNA is TGTGCCAGCAGCCATAGGTTTTCCGATACAGATACGCAGTATTTT. This gives the protein CASSHRFSDTDTQYF.

The chain is built from TRBV30 and TRBJ2-7; 8 nucleotides align to TRBD1. This CDR3 has 15 amino acids. J was trimmed by 2 bases and V by 0 bases; bases with no gene match: 6. Germline V CDR1 and CDR2: GTSNPN, SVGIG (reference sequence). CDR3 nucleotides: TGTGCCTGGAGTGTACCCTGGACAGGGACCTACGAGCAGTACTTC. Its translation: CAWSVPWTGTYEQYF.

This clonotype was observed a handful of times. The chain joins TRBV7-2 to TRBJ2-2, with 9 bases aligning to TRBD1. In germline, CDR1 is SGHTA, CDR2 FQGNSA. J lost 5 bases, V lost 5 bases, and 6 bases had no gene match. This CDR3 contains 15 residues. The CDR3 bases are TGTGCCAGCAGCATAGACAGGGGGTGGACCGGGGAGCTGTTTTTT. Amino acid sequence: CASSIDRGWTGELFF.

This clonotype was seen more than once but under ten times. The rearrangement links TRBV7-8 to TRBJ2-1; D is undetermined. The V end was cut by 5 bases, the J end by 8 bases, with 16 bases between. Germline values: CDR1 SGHVS, CDR2 FQNEAQ. The CDR3 has 14 residues. The CDR3 region is CASSPGLAGYEQFF. In DNA form, the CDR3 reads TGTGCCAGCAGCCCCGGGTTAGCCGGCTATGAGCAGTTCTTC.